This entry is about one TCR beta chain. Its matching antigen is unknown. CDR3 length: 13 residues. Germline trimming cut 7 bases from V and 5 bases from J; bases unmatched to any gene: 8. These data originate in a study of T-cell reconstitution after alpha-beta-depleted transplantation in children. It was with unique molecular identifiers that the TCRbeta library was prepared. TCRdb re-called the PCR reads with MiXCR, one entry per CDR3 protein. The data show about 980,000 distinct CDR3 sequences, 25% to 30% seen once. Whole-study results and caveats: Diversity and T-cell counts at one year after transplant derived mostly from new T cells. After transplant, at about two months, alpha-beta T cells were reportedly derived from several hundred expanded graft clones. The origin of high day-60 TCRbeta diversity in some patients lay in surviving recipient T cells and thymic progenitors.

The sequence derives from a boy younger than two who had a stem cell transplant for SCID, so the T cells may come from the graft donor. This specimen consisted of PBMCs, mostly from graft donor cells, obtained 360 days after TCRalphabeta/CD19-depleted stem cell transplant. V gene TRBV12-3 or TRBV12-4 combines with J gene TRBJ2-7; the match to TRBD1 covers 7 bases. In nucleotides, the CDR3 is TGTGCCAGCACTGTAACAGGGGTAAACGAGCAGTACTTC. It translates to CASTVTGVNEQYF.